One sample yielded the 14 T cell receptor beta chains listed below, sequenced in a study of cytomegalovirus exposure and HLA in healthy donors (dated by TCRdb to about 2017). The method behind the library was the immunoSEQ multiplex PCR assay. A mixture of 60 forward primers for TCR Vbeta segments and 13 reverse primers for TCR Jbeta segments was used in the multiplex PCR. The table comes from immuneACCESS by way of TCRdb, which keeps in-frame sequences with V and J called. Part of the clones is missing from these tables; in studies checked, under half for an unresolved V gene and the rest for unknown reasons. In this sample the table shows 160,000 or so clones, about 71% of which occur a single time. The ten largest clones take up around 2.8% of the sample. The sequenced sample was PBMCs. Every receptor here comes from a woman aged 30 to 39 in good health and CMV-seronegative.

The chain uses TRBV9 and TRBJ1-6, with 9 nucleotides matching TRBD1. The germline V gene has CDR1 SGDLS and CDR2 YYNGEE. The CDR3 covers 15 residues. The V gene end was trimmed by 3 bases and the J gene end by 9 bases; junction bases not matched to a gene: 7. The CDR3 loop is CASSALQGAGSPLHF. The CDR3 DNA follows: TGTGCCAGCAGCGCGTTACAGGGGGCAGGTTCACCCCTCCACTTT.

In its sample, this clone was seen a few times. CDR3 nucleotide sequence: TGCAGCACCGTGGGGACAGGGTTACGAGGGCATTCCTACGAGCAGTACTTC. It codes for CSTVGTGLRGHSYEQYF. The V and J genes are TRBV29-1 and TRBJ2-7, with 9 bases lining up with TRBD1. Losses at the gene ends were 8 bases for V and 1 base for J; bases not matched to a gene: 18. Germline loops: CDR1 SQVTM, CDR2 ANQGSEA. The CDR3 contains 17 residues.

The V call is TRBV30, the J call TRBJ2-1, with D perhaps TRBD1 (6 bases). CDR1 and CDR2 from the germline V gene are GTSNPN and SVGIG (reference sequence). The CDR3 totals 14 residues. With 1 base removed from V and 5 bases from J, the gap between germline ends came to 12 bases. The CDR3 DNA follows: TGTGCCTGGAGTGCCGGACAGAATGACAATGAGCAGTTCTTC. This translates into CAWSAGQNDNEQFF. The entire variable domain, with the rest obtained from reference TRBV30 and TRBJ2-1, is as follows: SQTIHQWPATLVQPVGSPLSLECTVEGTSNPNLYWYRQAAGRGLQLLFYSVGIGQISSEVPQNLSASRPQDRQFILSSKKLLLSDSGFYLCAWSAGQNDNEQFFGPGTRLTVL.

V usage is TRBV2 and J usage is TRBJ2-3; D is ambiguous. Germline V gene data show CDR1 as SNHLY and CDR2 as FYNNEI. The V end lost 1 base, the J end lost 2 bases, and 7 bases lay between the germline ends. The CDR3 contains 14 residues. In DNA, the CDR3 is TGTGCCAGCAGTGAAGGGCTTCCCACAGATACGCAGTATTTT. This gives the protein CASSEGLPTDTQYF.

This clone was detected a few times. The chain links TRBV11-3 to TRBJ2-1; 14 nucleotides align to TRBD2. Trimming cost V 3 bases and J 7 bases; bases outside gene matches: 11. Germline CDR1 SGHNT, CDR2 YENEEA. This CDR3 region has 18 residues. The CDR3 bases are TGTGCCAGCAGCTTCGGAAGACTAGCGGGAGGGTTAGGGAATGAGCAGTTCTTC. Translating gives CASSFGRLAGGLGNEQFF. Filled out from reference TRBV11-3 and TRBJ2-1, the complete variable domain reads EAGVVQSPRYKIIEKKQPVAFWCNPISGHNTLYWYLQNLGQGPELLIRYENEEAVDDSQLPKDRFSAERLKGVDSTLKIQPAELGDSAVYLCASSFGRLAGGLGNEQFFGPGTRLTVL.

This sequence joins TRBV27 and TRBJ2-7; 9 bases line up with TRBD2. With 4 bases clipped from V and 0 bases from J, the junction kept 4 bases outside the gene matches. Germline V gene data show CDR1 as MNHEY and CDR2 as SMNVEV (reference sequence). CDR3 length equals 15 residues. This CDR3 is CASSWFSGGSYEQYF. The CDR3, as DNA: TGTGCCAGCAGTTGGTTTAGCGGGGGCTCCTACGAGCAGTACTTC.

The chain is built from TRBV7-3 and TRBJ2-5; D remains unclear. Trimming pared 1 base from V and 5 bases from J, leaving 8 bases between. Germline V gene sequence: CDR1 SGHTA, CDR2 FQGTGA. The CDR3 covers 13 residues. Written as DNA, the CDR3 is TGTGCCAGCAGCTTAAACAGACGGGAGACCCAGTACTTC. This gives the protein CASSLNRRETQYF.

The V call is TRBV2, the J call TRBJ2-5; 9 positions agree with TRBD1. Per the germline V gene, CDR1 is SNHLY and CDR2 is FYNNEI. There are 14 residues in the CDR3. The V gene end was trimmed by 3 bases and the J gene end by 3 bases; junction bases not matched to a gene: 2. For the CDR3, the DNA is TGTGCCAGCAGTGATTGGGACAGGGAAGAGACCCAGTACTTC. Translated, it gives CASSDWDREETQYF.

The chain joins TRBV10-3 to TRBJ1-1; 9 bases agree with TRBD1. The CDR3 covers 13 residues. V lost 11 bases and J lost 5; bases outside the gene matches: 9. The germline V gene encodes CDR1 ENHRY and CDR2 SYGVKD. CDR3 nucleotides: TGTGCCGTTAGGACAGGGGTGGAGACTGAAGCTTTCTTT. Residues: CAVRTGVETEAFF.

This chain connects TRBV4-1 to TRBJ1-1, with no clear D. The V and J ends lost 2 bases and 0 bases respectively, with 10 bases between them. Germline CDR1 and CDR2: MGHRA and YSYEKL. The CDR3 has 15 residues. The CDR3 here is CASSQRPTMNTEAFF. In DNA form, the CDR3 reads TGCGCCAGCAGCCAACGGCCGACTATGAACACTGAAGCTTTCTTT.

The chain combines TRBV5-1 with TRBJ2-1; 7 bases are a match to TRBD2. This CDR3 has 15 residues. V trimming: 5 bases; J trimming: 0 bases; junction bases outside the gene matches: 5. The V gene's germline CDR1 is SGHRS and CDR2 YFSETQ. Here the CDR3 reads CASSRTSDSYNEQFF. CDR3 sequence (DNA): TGCGCCAGCAGTCGTACTAGCGACTCCTACAATGAGCAGTTCTTC.

To note about this clone: Since the CDR3 does not end with the conserved phenylalanine or tryptophan, this likely comes from a read error. The DNA is left out, because the CDR3 cannot be placed on it with certainty; the CDR3 is given as TCRdb lists it. The V and J genes are TRBV20-1 and TRBJ2-7; the DNA was not used to check the table's D call, TRBD2. The CDR3 is 10 amino acids in total, end residues counted. The germline V gene has CDR1 DFQATT and CDR2 SNEGSKA (reference sequence). The CDR3 region is CSASPVPAPL.

Only a few counts were recorded for this clone. The rearrangement uses TRBV7-2 and TRBJ2-7; possible D gene TRBD1, 5 bases. CDR1 is SGHTA and CDR2 is FQGNSA in the germline V gene. Trimming shortened V by 5 bases and J by 3 bases, and 11 bases separated the two germline ends. CDR3 length: 13 residues. Here the CDR3 reads CASSPGRIYEQYF. CDR3 DNA sequence: TGTGCCAGCAGCCCAGGGCGGATCTACGAGCAGTACTTC.

The rearrangement uses TRBV7-3 and TRBJ2-1; 8 bases are shared with TRBD2. After removal of 5 bases from V and 8 bases from J, the junction contained 11 bases not matched to a gene. The CDR3 extends over 15 amino acids. In germline, CDR1 is SGHTA, CDR2 FQGTGA. The CDR3 DNA sequence: TGTGCCAGCAGCCCGGGAGGCGGGGGGCTTTATGAGCAGTTCTTC. This sequence encodes CASSPGGGGLYEQFF.